Included here is one TCR beta chain sequence, with context. As originally analysed: The authors estimated nucleated cell counts from reference gene primer amplification. Sequenced by immunoSEQ multiplex PCR; TCRdb stores in-frame clones only, minus some. V, J and clone size were drawn from that table, and D and trimming were deduced from the DNA. The sample lists about 120,000 clones; about four fifths were seen once. This specimen belongs to a study of blood T cell repertoires in COVID-19. Overall study context: Both acute and convalescent COVID-19 samples were obtained from the United States, Italy and Spain. Sources were T cells, B-cell-depleted T cells, or PBMCs; the material itself was cDNA or gDNA.

The V and J ends lost 5 bases and 4 bases, in that order; junction bases with no gene match: 7. The CDR3 runs 14 residues. Looked up from germline, CDR1 is MNHEY and CDR2 is SMNVEV (reference sequence). The rearrangement uses TRBV27 and TRBJ2-5; TRBD1 matches 7 bases. The origin of this receptor is a woman between 70 and 85 years old with acute or convalescent COVID-19. The sequencing input was peripheral blood. The CDR3 here is CASSPRDSAETQYF. DNA for the CDR3: TGTGCCAGCAGTCCCCGGGACAGCGCAGAGACCCAGTACTTC.